Reported below is one T cell receptor (beta chain). Its target is not known. Germline lookup yields CDR1 LGHDT and CDR2 YNNKEL (reference sequence). V was pared by 4 bases and J by 1 base, with 12 bases between. The CDR3 has 15 residues. This sample was included in a study of blood T cells in healthy people across ages. Peripheral blood, about 9.8 milliliters per donor, was collected. Points from the study as a whole: With age, beta diversity per million T cells declined roughly linearly, significantly by approximately 41.

The use of a sample-barcoded 5' primer and a J-beta primer mix characterized a second PCR of 7 to 11 cycles. TCRdb redid the calling of the 5' RACE reads with MiXCR, one entry per CDR3 protein. The data contain roughly 500,000 distinct CDR3 sequences, around 24% of them singletons. In addition, the sample was reused for a study of T cells of mothers and their children. That paper states: Related mother-child pairs shared marginally more repertoire than unrelated pairs, though not significantly. Persistent microchimeric T cell clones were not found at ~100 per million sensitivity.

The gene calls are TRBV3-1 and TRBJ2-3, with D possibly matching TRBD1 (5 bases). What was sequenced was blood. This receptor was obtained from a boy aged 10-17 years in good health. This CDR3 is CASSPGPIGTDTQYF. CDR3 nucleotides: TGTGCCAGCAGCCCAGGGCCCATCGGCACAGATACGCAGTATTTT.